The rows below give T cell receptor beta chains drawn from one sample of a study of T cells after yellow fever vaccination. TCRdb called the 5' RACE reads again in MiXCR, with one record for every CDR3 protein. The repertoire holds about 63,000 distinct CDR3 sequences, with 6.5% to 9% as singletons. The specimen was CD8+ T cells sorted from PBMCs, collected 15 days after the yellow fever booster vaccination. These TCRs come from a man under 40 who received the YFV17D yellow fever vaccine. Each CDR3 is given with its conserved first and last residue. The order of the fields is V gene, J gene, clone size, D gene, CDR3 DNA, CDR3 protein. A D gene is named only where the DNA matches it firmly. Clone size is given for some rows only: seen once, a few or many times, or a class if the clone is expanded.

v_gene: TRBV19
j_gene: TRBJ2-2
abundance: many
d_gene: TRBD1
CDR3nt: TGTGCCAGTGGGGGGACAGGGGGCATTTGGGAGCTGTTTTTT
CDR3aa: CASGGTGGIWELFF

v_gene: TRBV27
j_gene: TRBJ2-6
abundance: many
d_gene: NA
CDR3nt: TGTGCCAGCACCTTTTCCTCTGGGGCCAACGTCCTGACTTTC
CDR3aa: CASTFSSGANVLTF

v_gene: TRBV29-1
j_gene: TRBJ2-3
abundance: many
d_gene: NA
CDR3nt: TGCAGCGTTGAAGGCAAAGGGGTTTATACGCAGTATTTT
CDR3aa: CSVEGKGVYTQYF

v_gene: TRBV25-1
j_gene: TRBJ2-7
abundance: many
d_gene: NA
CDR3nt: TGTGCCAGCAGTGAATCTTTGGGAGCCTCCTACGAGCAGTACTTC
CDR3aa: CASSESLGASYEQYF

v_gene: TRBV9
j_gene: TRBJ1-4
abundance: many
d_gene: TRBD1
CDR3nt: TGTGCCAGCAGCGCGACCGGGACAGGTGAAAAACTGTTTTTT
CDR3aa: CASSATGTGEKLFF

v_gene: TRBV5-1
j_gene: TRBJ2-7
abundance: many
d_gene: TRBD1
CDR3nt: TGCGCCAGCAGCGGACAGGGGTACGAGCAGTACTTC
CDR3aa: CASSGQGYEQYF

v_gene: TRBV6-2/TRBV6-3
j_gene: TRBJ1-1
abundance: many
d_gene: TRBD1
CDR3nt: TGTGCCAGCAGTAGGGACAGCATGAACACTGAAGCTTTCTTT
CDR3aa: CASSRDSMNTEAFF

v_gene: TRBV6-2/TRBV6-3
j_gene: TRBJ1-6
abundance: many
d_gene: NA
CDR3nt: TGTGCCAGCAGTTTAACTCCCCTCGATCTGTCGAGCTCCTATAATTCACCCCTCCACTTT
CDR3aa: CASSLTPLDLSSSYNSPLHF

v_gene: TRBV7-8
j_gene: TRBJ2-3
abundance: NA
d_gene: NA
CDR3nt: TGTGCCAGCAGCTTAGCTGGCCTGGGCACAGATACGCAGTATTTT
CDR3aa: CASSLAGLGTDTQYF

v_gene: TRBV9
j_gene: TRBJ2-7
abundance: many
d_gene: TRBD2
CDR3nt: TGTGCCAGCAGCGTAGGGGGTGCGGGAGGGAACTACGAGCAGTACTTC
CDR3aa: CASSVGGAGGNYEQYF

v_gene: TRBV5-5
j_gene: TRBJ2-3
abundance: NA
d_gene: NA
CDR3nt: TGTGCCAGCAGCTTTTTGCGTGGACTACGTTTTTCAGATACGCAGTATTTT
CDR3aa: CASSFLRGLRFSDTQYF

v_gene: TRBV5-6
j_gene: TRBJ2-1
abundance: many
d_gene: TRBD2
CDR3nt: TGTGCCAGCAGCTTGGAGGGACTAGCGGACAATGAGCAGTTCTTC
CDR3aa: CASSLEGLADNEQFF